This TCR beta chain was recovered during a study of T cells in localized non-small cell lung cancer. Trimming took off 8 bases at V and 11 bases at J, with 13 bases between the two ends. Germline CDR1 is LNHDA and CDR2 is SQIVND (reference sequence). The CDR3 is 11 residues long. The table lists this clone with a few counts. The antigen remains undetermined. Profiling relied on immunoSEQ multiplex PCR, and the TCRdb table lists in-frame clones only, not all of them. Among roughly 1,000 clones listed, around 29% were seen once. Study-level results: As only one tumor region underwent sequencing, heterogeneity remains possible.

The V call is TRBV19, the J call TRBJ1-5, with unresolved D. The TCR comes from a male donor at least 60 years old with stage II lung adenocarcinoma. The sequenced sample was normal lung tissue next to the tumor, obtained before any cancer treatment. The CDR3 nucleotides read TGTGCCAGTGACTCTGTTGGAACCCAGCATTTT. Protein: CASDSVGTQHF.